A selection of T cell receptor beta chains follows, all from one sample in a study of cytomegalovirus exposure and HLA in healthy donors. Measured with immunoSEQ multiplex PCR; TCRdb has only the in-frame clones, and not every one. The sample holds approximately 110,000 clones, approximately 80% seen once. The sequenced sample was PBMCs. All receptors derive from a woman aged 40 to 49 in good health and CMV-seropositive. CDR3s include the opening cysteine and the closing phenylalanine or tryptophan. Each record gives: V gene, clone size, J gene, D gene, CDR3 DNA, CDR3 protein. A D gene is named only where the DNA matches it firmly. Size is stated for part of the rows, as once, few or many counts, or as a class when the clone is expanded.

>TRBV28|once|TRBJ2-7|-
TGTGCCAGCAGTTTAACAGAGCACGAGCAGTACTTC
CASSLTEHEQYF
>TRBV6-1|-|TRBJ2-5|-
TGTGCCAGCAGTGTCTCGTTCGGTCAAGAGACCCAGTACTTC
CASSVSFGQETQYF
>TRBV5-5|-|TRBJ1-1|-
TGTGCCAGCAGCATCGGGGGGTCCACTGAAGCTTTCTTT
CASSIGGSTEAFF
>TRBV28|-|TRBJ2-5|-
TGTGCCAGCAGCTCGACCCTGACAGGCCTCTTACAAGAGACCCAGTACTTC
CASSSTLTGLLQETQYF
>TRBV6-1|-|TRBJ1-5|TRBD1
TGTGCCAGCAGCGGGGACAGGGATCAGCCCCAGCATTTT
CASSGDRDQPQHF
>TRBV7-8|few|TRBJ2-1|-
TGTGCCAGCAGCCAAGACATTAGCTCCTACAATGAGCAGTTCTTC
CASSQDISSYNEQFF
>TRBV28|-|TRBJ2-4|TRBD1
TGTGCCAGCAGCTCCTCAACAGGGGTCATTCAGTACTTC
CASSSSTGVIQYF
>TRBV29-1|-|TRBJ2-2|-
TGCAGCGTTTTAACCTCAGGAGGGGCTAAGACCGGGGAGCTGTTTTTT
CSVLTSGGAKTGELFF
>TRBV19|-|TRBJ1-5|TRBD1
TGTGCCAGTACCCCCTCTCCGGGACAGGGGGTGCCCCAGCATTTT
CASTPSPGQGVPQHF
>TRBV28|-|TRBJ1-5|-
TGTGCCAGCAGAGTGGTGGGGGGTCAGCCCCAGCATTTT
CASRVVGGQPQHF
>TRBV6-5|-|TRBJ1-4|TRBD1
TGTGCCAGCAGTTCTAGACAGGGAACTAATGAAAAACTGTTTTTT
CASSSRQGTNEKLFF
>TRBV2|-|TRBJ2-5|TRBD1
TGTGCCAGCAGTGCCCGCAGGACAGGGGGATCTCCGGAGACCCAGTACTTC
CASSARRTGGSPETQYF
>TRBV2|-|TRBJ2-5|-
TGTGCCAGCAGTGTAAGGGGCCAAGAGACCCAGTACTTC
CASSVRGQETQYF
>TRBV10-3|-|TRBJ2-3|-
TGTGCCATCAGGGAAAGCGGCTCCACAGATACGCAGTATTTT
CAIRESGSTDTQYF
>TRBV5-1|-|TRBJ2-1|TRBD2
TGCGCCAGCAGCCCGGCTCTAGCGGGAGGGCGTTCCTACAATGAGCAGTTCTTC
CASSPALAGGRSYNEQFF
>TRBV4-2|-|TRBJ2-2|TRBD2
TGTGCCAGCAGCCAAGAGGGGGGTAGCGGGGGAACCGGGGAGCTGTTTTTT
CASSQEGGSGGTGELFF
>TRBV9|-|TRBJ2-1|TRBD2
TGTGCCAGCAGCCGGGGGGGGCTCAGCTCCTACAATGAGCAGTTCTTC
CASSRGGLSSYNEQFF
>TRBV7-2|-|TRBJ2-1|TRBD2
TGTGCCAGCAGCTTGGGACTAGCGGGAGATGAGCAGTTCTTC
CASSLGLAGDEQFF
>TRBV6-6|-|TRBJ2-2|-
TGTGCCAGCAGTTCTAACTTTGGCGGGGAGCTGTTTTTT
CASSSNFGGELFF
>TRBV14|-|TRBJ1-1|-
TGTGCCAGCAGCCAAGGGGGGACAAACACTGAAGCTTTCTTT
CASSQGGTNTEAFF
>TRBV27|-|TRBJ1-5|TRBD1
TGTGCCAGCAGTTTATTTGCACAGGGGGCGAGCAATCAGCCCCAGCATTTT
CASSLFAQGASNQPQHF
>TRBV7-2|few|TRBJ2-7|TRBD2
TGTGCCAGCAGCTTAGGCCTAGCGGGAGTCTACGAGCAGTACTTC
CASSLGLAGVYEQYF
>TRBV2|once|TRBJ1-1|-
TGTGCCAGCAAGGCGGAAGGGGCGAACACTGAAGCTTTCTTT
CASKAEGANTEAFF
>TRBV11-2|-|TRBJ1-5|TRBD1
TGTGCCAGCAGCTTAACAGGGGGCCGGGGTCAGCCCCAGCATTTT
CASSLTGGRGQPQHF
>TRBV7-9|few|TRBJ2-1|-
TGTGCCAGCAGCTTAGTGATGAGAGGGGGCAATGAGCAGTTCTTC
CASSLVMRGGNEQFF
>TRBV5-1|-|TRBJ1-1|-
TGCGCCAGCAGCTACAGCAGGTTGAACACTGAAGCTTTCTTT
CASSYSRLNTEAFF
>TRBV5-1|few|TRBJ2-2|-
TGCGCCAGCAGCTTGGGATGGACACCTAACACCGGGGAGCTGTTTTTT
CASSLGWTPNTGELFF
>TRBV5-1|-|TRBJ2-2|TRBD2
TGCGCCAGCAGCTTGGTACCTAGCGGGACGGGCGGGGAGCTGTTTTTT
CASSLVPSGTGGELFF
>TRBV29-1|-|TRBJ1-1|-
TGCAGCGTTGTCACAGGGTACACTGAAGCTTTCTTT
CSVVTGYTEAFF
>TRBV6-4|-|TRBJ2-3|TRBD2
TGTGCCAGCAGTGAGGGACTAGCGGGAGGGCCAGATACGCAGTATTTT
CASSEGLAGGPDTQYF
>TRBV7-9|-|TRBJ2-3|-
TGTGCCAGCAGACGGAGCACAGATACGCAGTATTTT
CASRRSTDTQYF
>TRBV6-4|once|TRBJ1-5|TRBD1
TGTGCCAGCAGTGACGGGACAGGGTCCCAGCCCCAGCATTTT
CASSDGTGSQPQHF
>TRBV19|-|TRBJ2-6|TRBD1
TGTGCCAGTAGTCAGGGACAGGCCTCTGGGGCCAACGTCCTGACTTTC
CASSQGQASGANVLTF
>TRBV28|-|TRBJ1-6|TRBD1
TGTGCCAGCATTCGATCAGGGGGTAATTCACCCCTCCACTTT
CASIRSGGNSPLHF
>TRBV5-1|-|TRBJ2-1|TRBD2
TGCGCCAGCAAAGTAGCGGGAGTTCCCAATGAGCAGTTCTTC
CASKVAGVPNEQFF
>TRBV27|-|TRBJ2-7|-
TGTGCCAGCACCCGGGGTCCTAACTCCTACGAGCAGTACTTC
CASTRGPNSYEQYF
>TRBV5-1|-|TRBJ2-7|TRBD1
TGCGCCAGCAGCCTCGGGACAGGGGGGCTTTACGAGCAGTACTTC
CASSLGTGGLYEQYF
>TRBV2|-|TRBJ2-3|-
TGTGCCAGCAGTGGGCTACCCGATAGCGGATCGGGGGACACAGATACGCAGTATTTT
CASSGLPDSGSGDTDTQYF
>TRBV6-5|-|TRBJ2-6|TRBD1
TGTGCCAGCAACCAGGGGGTTGGGGCCAACGTCCTGACTTTC
CASNQGVGANVLTF
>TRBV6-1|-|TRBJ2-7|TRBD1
TGTGCCAGCAGCCGGGACAGGACGAATTACGAGCAGTACTTC
CASSRDRTNYEQYF
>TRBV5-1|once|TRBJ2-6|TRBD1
TGCGCCAGCAGCTTGACGCTACAGGGGACTGGGGCCAACGTCCTGACTTTC
CASSLTLQGTGANVLTF
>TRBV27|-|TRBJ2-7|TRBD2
TGTGCCAGCAGCACCGGGACTAGCAGTCCCTACGAGCAGTACTTC
CASSTGTSSPYEQYF
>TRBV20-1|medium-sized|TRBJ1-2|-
TGCAGTGCTCGAAGCAACTATGGCTACACCTTC
CSARSNYGYTF
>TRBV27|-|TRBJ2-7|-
TGTGCCAGCAGTTTATCGCAGTCGGGATGGGACGAGCAGTACTTC
CASSLSQSGWDEQYF
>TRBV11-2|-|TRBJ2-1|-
TGTGCCAGCAGCTTAGTAGGTCAGGCATACAATGAGCAGTTCTTC
CASSLVGQAYNEQFF
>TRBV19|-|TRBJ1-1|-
TGTGCCAGTAGTTGGGGCTCCATGAACACTGAAGCTTTCTTT
CASSWGSMNTEAFF
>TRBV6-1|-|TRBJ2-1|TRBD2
TGTGCCAGCAGTGAACAGCGGGAGGTTGGTGAGCAGTTCTTC
CASSEQREVGEQFF
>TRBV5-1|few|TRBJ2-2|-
TGCGCCAGCAGCTTGGGGGCCAGGTCAGGCGGGGAGCTGTTTTTT
CASSLGARSGGELFF
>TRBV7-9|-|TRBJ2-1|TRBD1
TGTGCCAGCAGCGCATTACGCTCCAGGGGGCGGTACAATGAGCAGTTCTTC
CASSALRSRGRYNEQFF
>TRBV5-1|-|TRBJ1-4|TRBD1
TGCGCCAGCAGCTTGGGACAGGGAGGCGAAAAACTGTTTTTT
CASSLGQGGEKLFF
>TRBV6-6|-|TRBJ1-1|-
TGTGCCAGCAGAAGGGGGGGGCAGAACACTGAAGCTTTCTTT
CASRRGGQNTEAFF